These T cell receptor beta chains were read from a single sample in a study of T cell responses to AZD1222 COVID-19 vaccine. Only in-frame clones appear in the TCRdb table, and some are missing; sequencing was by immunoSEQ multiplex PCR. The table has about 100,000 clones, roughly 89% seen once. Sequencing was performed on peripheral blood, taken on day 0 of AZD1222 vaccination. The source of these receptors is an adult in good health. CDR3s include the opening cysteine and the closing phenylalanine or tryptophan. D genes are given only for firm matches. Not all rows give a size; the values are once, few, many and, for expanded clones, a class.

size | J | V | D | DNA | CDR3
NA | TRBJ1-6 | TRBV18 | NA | TGTGCCAGCTCACCCCCGGGCAGGCGGCTTTCCCCCCTCCACTTT | CASSPPGRRLSPLHF
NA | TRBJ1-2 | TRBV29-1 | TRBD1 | TGCAGCGTTGATCAGGACAGGGGGGTAGGCTACACCTTC | CSVDQDRGVGYTF
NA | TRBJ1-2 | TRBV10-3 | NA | TGTGCCATCAGTGACGGCCCTAACTATGGCTACACCTTC | CAISDGPNYGYTF
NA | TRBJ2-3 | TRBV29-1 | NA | TGCAGCGTTGGAGGCAGGGGCGCCACCTCCCCAGATACGCAGTATTTT | CSVGGRGATSPDTQYF
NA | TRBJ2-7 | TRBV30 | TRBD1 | TGTGCCTGGAGTAGGGGGCTGGTCTACGAGCAGTACTTC | CAWSRGLVYEQYF
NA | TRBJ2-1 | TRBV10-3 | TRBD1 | TGTGCCATCAGTGGGACAGGGTATGATGAGCAGTTCTTC | CAISGTGYDEQFF
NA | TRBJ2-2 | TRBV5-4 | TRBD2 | TGTGCCAGCAGCTATTCGACGGGACTAGCTGCGGGGAACACCGGGGAGCTGTTTTTT | CASSYSTGLAAGNTGELFF
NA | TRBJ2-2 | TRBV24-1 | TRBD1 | TGTGCCACCAGTGACTCCCGGACAGGGCTCGGGGAGCTGTTTTTT | CATSDSRTGLGELFF
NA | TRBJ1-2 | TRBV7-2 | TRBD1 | TGTGCCAGCAACCCAGAGGGGACAGGGGTGACTTATGGCTACACCTTC | CASNPEGTGVTYGYTF
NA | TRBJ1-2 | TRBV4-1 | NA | TGCGCCAGCAGTTTACTCTCTACGACAGGCTACACCTTC | CASSLLSTTGYTF
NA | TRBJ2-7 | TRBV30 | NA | TGTGCCTGGAGTGTGGCAGGAATTACCTACGAGCAGTACTTC | CAWSVAGITYEQYF
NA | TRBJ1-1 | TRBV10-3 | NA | TGTGCCATCAGTGGGGACACGAACACTGAAGCTTTCTTT | CAISGDTNTEAFF
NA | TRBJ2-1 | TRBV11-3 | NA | TGTGCCAGCAGCTTAGATATGGGGGATGAGCAGTTCTTC | CASSLDMGDEQFF
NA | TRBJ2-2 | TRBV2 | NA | TGTGCCAGCATATTGGAGACCCAGGGCACCGGGGAGCTGTTTTTT | CASILETQGTGELFF
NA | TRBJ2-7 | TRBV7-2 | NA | TGTGCCAGCAGCTTAATTGCTGTCGAGCAGTACTTC | CASSLIAVEQYF
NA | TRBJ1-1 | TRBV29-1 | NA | TGCAGCGTTAAACAGGGCTGGGGCACTGAAGCTTTCTTT | CSVKQGWGTEAFF
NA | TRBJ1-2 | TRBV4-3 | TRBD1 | TGCGCCAGCAGCCAAGAGCGGAGGACAGGACCAGCCACCTTC | CASSQERRTGPATF
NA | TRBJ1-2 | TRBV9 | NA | TGTGCCAGCAGCGTAGTACACGCTGTATGGGAAGGTTGCGGCTACACCTTC | CASSVVHAVWEGCGYTF
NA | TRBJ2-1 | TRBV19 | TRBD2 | TGTGCCAGTAGTATCGGTGCCAGCGGGGGTGGTGAGCAGTTCTTC | CASSIGASGGGEQFF
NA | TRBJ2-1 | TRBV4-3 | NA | TGCGCCAGCAGCCATTCCCTATTAGGGAGCTCCTACAATGAGCAGTTCTTC | CASSHSLLGSSYNEQFF
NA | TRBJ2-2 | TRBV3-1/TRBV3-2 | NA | TGTGCCAGCAGCCCGGGGAGAGGAGGTTCTAGGGAGCTGTTTTTT | CASSPGRGGSRELFF
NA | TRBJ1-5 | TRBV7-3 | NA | TGTGCCAGCAGTTCAGTCCAGGGCCAGCCCCAGCATTTT | CASSSVQGQPQHF
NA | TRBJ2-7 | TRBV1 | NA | TGCACCAGCAGCCAAGGTTCGGCTACGAGCTCCTACGAGCAGTACTTC | CTSSQGSATSSYEQYF
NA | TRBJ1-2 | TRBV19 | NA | TGTGCCAGTACTCCTCGCTCTAGGCTTAACTATGGCTACACCTTC | CASTPRSRLNYGYTF
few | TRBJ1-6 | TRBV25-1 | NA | TGTGCCAGCAGTGCCCGGGGTGGGGGTTATCGCCATTCACCCCTCCACTTT | CASSARGGGYRHSPLHF
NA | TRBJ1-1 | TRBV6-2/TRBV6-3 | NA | TGTGCCAGCAGTTACTTGGCAGCGAACACTGAAGCTTTCTTT | CASSYLAANTEAFF
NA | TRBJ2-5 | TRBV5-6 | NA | TGTGCCAGCAGCTTGGCCGCAGGTTTTGGGGAGACCCAGTACTTC | CASSLAAGFGETQYF